The T cell receptor (beta chain) described here comes from a study of blood T cell repertoires in COVID-19. Study information: Samples representing acute and convalescent COVID-19 were sourced from the United States, Italy and Spain. Sample material is recorded as cDNA or gDNA derived from T cells, B-cell-depleted T cells, or PBMCs.

Methods used by the authors: How many nucleated cells were present was estimated from reference gene primer amplification. Sequencing used immunoSEQ multiplex PCR; TCRdb keeps in-frame clones, though not all of them. From that table come the V and J calls and clone size; the DNA was used to work out D and trimming. This sample has 200,000 to 300,000 clones, with 65% to 85% found just once. Trimming cost V 6 bases and J 0 bases, with 11 bases left between them. This CDR3 spans 14 amino acids. Germline lookup yields CDR1 DFQATT and CDR2 SNEGSKA (reference sequence). The sequence came from a human donor in a cohort sampled during active COVID-19. Input material: peripheral blood. This chain joins TRBV20-1 and TRBJ2-2; D is undetermined. DNA of the CDR3: TGCAGTGCAAGTGACCCCGCGAACACCGGGGAGCTGTTTTTT. Encoded protein: CSASDPANTGELFF.